These 6 T cell receptor beta chains share one sample of origin, sequenced in a study of cytomegalovirus exposure and HLA in healthy donors. Researchers ran the PCR with 60 Vbeta and 13 Jbeta primers. The table came from immunoSEQ multiplex PCR; TCRdb's copy has only in-frame clones and leaves some out. Its table records 85,000 or so clones. Sequenced input: PBMCs. The receptors here all came from a woman aged 25-40 years in good health and CMV-seronegative.

The chain links TRBV5-1 to TRBJ2-7; 8 positions agree with TRBD2. This CDR3 is 14 amino acids long. J was trimmed by 1 base and V by 4 bases; bases with no gene match: 4. Germline V CDR1 and CDR2: SGHRS, YFSETQ. The CDR3 protein is CASSGVAGSYEQYF. DNA of the CDR3: TGCGCCAGCAGCGGGGTAGCGGGGTCCTACGAGCAGTACTTC.

The gene calls are TRBV29-1 and TRBJ1-2; D remains unclear. This CDR3 spans 12 amino acids. Germline CDR1 is SQVTM and CDR2 is ANQGSEA. Trimming took off 7 bases at V and 6 bases at J, with 15 bases between the two ends. CDR3 in DNA: TGCAGCGCCTCCTCCGTGGCAGATGGCTACACCTTC. Translated, it gives CSASSVADGYTF.

DNA of the CDR3: TGCGCCAGCAGCCACGGACAGGGGGCTGCCTACGAGCAGTACTTC. This sequence encodes CASSHGQGAAYEQYF. This chain uses TRBV4-1 with TRBJ2-7; 11 bases map to TRBD1. The V and J ends lost 3 bases and 2 bases, in that order; junction bases with no gene match: 3. The CDR3 extends over 15 amino acids. From germline, CDR1 is MGHRA and CDR2 YSYEKL.

The CDR3 sequence is CASSADRRNTEAFF. The CDR3 coding sequence is TGTGCCAGCAGTGCGGACAGGAGGAACACTGAAGCTTTCTTT. This chain connects TRBV2 to TRBJ1-1; TRBD1 agrees at 7 bases. The CDR3 totals 14 residues. J gave up 1 base and V 4 bases, and 3 bases lay outside the gene matches. Germline V gene data show CDR1 as SNHLY and CDR2 as FYNNEI.

This rearrangement joins TRBV18 to TRBJ2-5; 7 bases line up with TRBD1. The CDR3 loop spans 18 amino acids. V gave up 3 bases and J gave up 0 bases; unmatched junction bases: 13. Germline loops: CDR1 KGHSH, CDR2 LQKENI. DNA of the CDR3: TGTGCCAGCTCACCCACTGACAGGGACAACGCGGACCAAGAGACCCAGTACTTC. This translates into CASSPTDRDNADQETQYF.

The chain links TRBV19 to TRBJ2-2; 9 bases align to TRBD2. Germline loops: CDR1 LNHDA, CDR2 SQIVND (reference sequence). Unmatched junction bases numbered 12, after V lost 3 bases and J lost 1 base. The CDR3 length is 19 residues. The CDR3 nucleotides are TGTGCCAGTAGTATGTCTAGCGGGATGATCGGAGGGAACACCGGGGAGCTGTTTTTT. Its translation: CASSMSSGMIGGNTGELFF.